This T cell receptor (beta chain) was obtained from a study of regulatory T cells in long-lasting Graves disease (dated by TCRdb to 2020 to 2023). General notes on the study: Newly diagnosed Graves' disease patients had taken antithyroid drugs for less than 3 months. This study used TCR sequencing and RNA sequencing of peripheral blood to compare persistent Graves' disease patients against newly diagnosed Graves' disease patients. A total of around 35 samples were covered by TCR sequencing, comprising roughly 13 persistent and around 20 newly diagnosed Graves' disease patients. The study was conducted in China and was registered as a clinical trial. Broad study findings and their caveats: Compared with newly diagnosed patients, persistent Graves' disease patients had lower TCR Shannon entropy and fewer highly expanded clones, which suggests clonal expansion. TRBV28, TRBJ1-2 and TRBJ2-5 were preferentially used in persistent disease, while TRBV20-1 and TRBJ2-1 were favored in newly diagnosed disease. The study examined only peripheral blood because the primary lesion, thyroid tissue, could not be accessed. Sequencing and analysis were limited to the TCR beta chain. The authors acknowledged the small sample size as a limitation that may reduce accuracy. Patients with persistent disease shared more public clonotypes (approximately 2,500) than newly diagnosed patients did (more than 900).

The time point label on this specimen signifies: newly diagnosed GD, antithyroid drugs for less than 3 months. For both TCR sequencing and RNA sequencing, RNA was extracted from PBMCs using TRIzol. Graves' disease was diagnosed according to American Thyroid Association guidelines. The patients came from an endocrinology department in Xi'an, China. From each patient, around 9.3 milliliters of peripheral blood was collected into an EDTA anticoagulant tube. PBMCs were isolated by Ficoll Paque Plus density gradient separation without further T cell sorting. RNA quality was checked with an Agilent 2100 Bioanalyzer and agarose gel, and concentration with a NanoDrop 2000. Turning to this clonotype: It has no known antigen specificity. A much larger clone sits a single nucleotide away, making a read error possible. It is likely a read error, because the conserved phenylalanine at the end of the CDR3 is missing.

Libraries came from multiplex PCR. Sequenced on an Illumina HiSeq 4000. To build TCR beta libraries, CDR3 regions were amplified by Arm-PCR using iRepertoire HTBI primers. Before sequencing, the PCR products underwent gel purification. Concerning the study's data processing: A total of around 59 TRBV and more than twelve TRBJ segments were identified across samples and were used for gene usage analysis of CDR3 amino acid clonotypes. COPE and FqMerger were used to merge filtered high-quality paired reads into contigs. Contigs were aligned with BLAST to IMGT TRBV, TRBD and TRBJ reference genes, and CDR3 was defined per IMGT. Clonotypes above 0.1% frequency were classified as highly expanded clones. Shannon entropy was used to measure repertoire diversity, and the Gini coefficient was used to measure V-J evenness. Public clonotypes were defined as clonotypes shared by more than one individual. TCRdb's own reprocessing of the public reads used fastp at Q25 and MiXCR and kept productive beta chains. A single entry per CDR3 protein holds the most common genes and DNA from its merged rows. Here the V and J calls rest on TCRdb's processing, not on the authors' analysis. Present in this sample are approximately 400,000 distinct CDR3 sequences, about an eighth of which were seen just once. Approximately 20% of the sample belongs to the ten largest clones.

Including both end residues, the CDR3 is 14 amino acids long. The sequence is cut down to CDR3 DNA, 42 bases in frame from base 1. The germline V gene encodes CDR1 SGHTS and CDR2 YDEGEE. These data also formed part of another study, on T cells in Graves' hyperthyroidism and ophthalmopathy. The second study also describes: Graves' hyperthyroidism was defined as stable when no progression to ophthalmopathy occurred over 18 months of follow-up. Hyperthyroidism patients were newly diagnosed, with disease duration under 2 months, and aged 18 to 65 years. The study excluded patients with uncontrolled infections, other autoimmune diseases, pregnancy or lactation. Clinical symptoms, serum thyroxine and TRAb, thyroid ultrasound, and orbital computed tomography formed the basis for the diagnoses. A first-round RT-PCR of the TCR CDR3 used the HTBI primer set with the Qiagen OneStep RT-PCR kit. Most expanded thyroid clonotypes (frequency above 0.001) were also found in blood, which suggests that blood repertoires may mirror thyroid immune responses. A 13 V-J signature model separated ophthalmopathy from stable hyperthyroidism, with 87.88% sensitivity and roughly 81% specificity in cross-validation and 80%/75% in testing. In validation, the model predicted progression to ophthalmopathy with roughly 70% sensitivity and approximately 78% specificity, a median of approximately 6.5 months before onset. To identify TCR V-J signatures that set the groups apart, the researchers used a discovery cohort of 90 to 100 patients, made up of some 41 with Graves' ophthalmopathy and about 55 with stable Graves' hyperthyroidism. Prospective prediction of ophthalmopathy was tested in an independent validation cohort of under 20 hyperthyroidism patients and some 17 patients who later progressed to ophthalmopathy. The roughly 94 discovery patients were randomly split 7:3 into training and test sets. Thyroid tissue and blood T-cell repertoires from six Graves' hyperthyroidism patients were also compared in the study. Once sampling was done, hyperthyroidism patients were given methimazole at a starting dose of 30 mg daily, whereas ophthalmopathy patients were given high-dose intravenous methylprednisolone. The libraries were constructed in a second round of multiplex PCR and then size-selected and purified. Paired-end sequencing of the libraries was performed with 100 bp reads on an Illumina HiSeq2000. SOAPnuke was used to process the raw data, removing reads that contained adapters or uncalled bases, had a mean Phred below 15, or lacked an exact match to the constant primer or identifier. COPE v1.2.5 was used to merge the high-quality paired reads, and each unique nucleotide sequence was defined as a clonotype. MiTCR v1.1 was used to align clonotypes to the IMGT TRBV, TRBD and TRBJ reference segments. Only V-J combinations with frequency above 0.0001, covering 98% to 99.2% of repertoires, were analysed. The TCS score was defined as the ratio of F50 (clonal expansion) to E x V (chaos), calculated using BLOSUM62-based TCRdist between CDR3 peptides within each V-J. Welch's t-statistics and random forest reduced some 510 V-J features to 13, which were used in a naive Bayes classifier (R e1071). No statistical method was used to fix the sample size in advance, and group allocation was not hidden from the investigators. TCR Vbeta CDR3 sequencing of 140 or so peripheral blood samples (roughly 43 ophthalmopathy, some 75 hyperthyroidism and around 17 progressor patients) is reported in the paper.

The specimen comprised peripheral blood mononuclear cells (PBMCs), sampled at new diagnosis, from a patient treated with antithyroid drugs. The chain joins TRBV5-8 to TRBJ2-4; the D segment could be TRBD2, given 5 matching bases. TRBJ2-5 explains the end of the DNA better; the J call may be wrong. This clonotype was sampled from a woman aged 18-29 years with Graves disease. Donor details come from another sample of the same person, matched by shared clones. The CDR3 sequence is CASYLAAGSETQYS. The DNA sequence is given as TGTGCCAGCTACCTGGCGGCGGGTAGTGAGACCCAGTACTCC.